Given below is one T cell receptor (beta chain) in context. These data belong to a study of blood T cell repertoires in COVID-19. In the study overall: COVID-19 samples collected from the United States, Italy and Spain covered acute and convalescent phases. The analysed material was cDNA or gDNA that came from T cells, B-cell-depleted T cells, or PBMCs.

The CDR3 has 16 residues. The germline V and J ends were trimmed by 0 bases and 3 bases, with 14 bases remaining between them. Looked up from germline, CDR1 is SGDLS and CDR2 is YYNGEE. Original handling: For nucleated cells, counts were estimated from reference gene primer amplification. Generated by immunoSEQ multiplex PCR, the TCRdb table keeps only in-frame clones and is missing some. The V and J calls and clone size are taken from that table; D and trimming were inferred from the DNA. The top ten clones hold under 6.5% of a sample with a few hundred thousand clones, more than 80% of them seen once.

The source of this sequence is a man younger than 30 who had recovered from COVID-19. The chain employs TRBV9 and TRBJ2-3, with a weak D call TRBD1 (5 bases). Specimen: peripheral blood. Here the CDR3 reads CASSVDGAMKTDTQYF. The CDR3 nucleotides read TGTGCCAGCAGCGTAGATGGGGCCATGAAGACAGATACGCAGTATTTT.